One TCR beta chain is described in this entry. These data come from a study of blood T cell repertoires in COVID-19. Study-wide background: Specimens from acute and convalescent COVID-19 originated in the United States, Italy and Spain. Nucleic acid was either cDNA or gDNA, and it came from T cells, B-cell-depleted T cells, or PBMCs.

The CDR3 consists of 15 residues. V shed 1 base and J 3 bases; nucleotides not matched to a gene: 5. Germline V gene lookup returns CDR1 SEHNR and CDR2 FQNEAQ (reference sequence). In the original analysis: Amplification of reference gene primers provided the estimated nucleated cell counts. Sequenced by immunoSEQ multiplex PCR; TCRdb stores in-frame clones only, minus some. V, J and clone size are taken as reported in that table, and D and trimming were inferred from the DNA itself. The table lists about 220,000 clones, more than 65% of them singletons. This receptor was taken from a woman aged 60 to 75 with acute or convalescent COVID-19. The specimen sequenced was peripheral blood. This chain connects TRBV7-9 to TRBJ2-5, with 7 nucleotides matching TRBD2. DNA for the CDR3: TGTGCCAGCAGCTTAGGAGCGGGGAGAGAAGAGACCCAGTACTTC. It codes for CASSLGAGREETQYF.